This record looks at one TCR beta chain sequence and its context. Its cognate antigen has yet to be identified. One base away there is no much larger clone; base qualities are not given. The data derive from a study of blood T cell repertoires in COVID-19 (dated by TCRdb to the early 2020s). Background on the whole study: Collaborator samples came from the United States, Italy and Spain and covered acute and convalescent phases of COVID-19. The prospective study material was composed of cDNA or gDNA derived from T cells, B-cell-depleted T cells, or PBMCs. Deeply sampled blood TCRbeta repertoires from subjects exposed to, actively infected with, or recovered from COVID-19 were included in the dataset. The repertoires were released in a freely available public database meant as a resource for research on the immune response to SARS-CoV-2. The samples were drawn from the first 160 participants of the ongoing ImmuneRACE study and from under 1,500 subjects provided by 6 global collaborators. Nearly every sample came with metadata listing a de-identified subject ID, COVID-19 status, age in years and sex. Where HLA class I and class II types were available, the types were taken from metadata supplied by the sample provider, not from assay-based typing. What the authors observed across the whole study: How much clinical and demographic metadata was included differed by source and by participant, and the metadata was provided uncurated.

Collaborating institutions collected whole blood in K2EDTA tubes following their own protocols. For TCRbeta analysis, collaborators shipped samples in one of three forms: frozen whole blood, isolated PBMCs, or DNA extracted from either of those sample types. The immunoSEQ Assay, a bias-controlled multiplex PCR, was used to amplify TCRbeta CDR3 regions from genomic DNA. Per the source publication's procedure: Nucleated cell counts per sample were estimated from amplification of reference gene primers within the assay. Sequence reads were collapsed and filtered to measure the absolute abundance of every unique TCRbeta CDR3 rearrangement. For each sample, productive Simpson clonality was calculated by taking the square root of Simpson's diversity index across productive rearrangements. TCRdb took over this immuneACCESS table, retaining in-frame rearrangements with V and J assigned. Such tables are incomplete; in checked studies, under half of the missing clones stem from an unresolved V gene, and the remainder is unexplained. That table furnishes V, J and clone size, whereas the DNA furnished D and trimming. In all, the sample holds 110,000 to 150,000 clones, and 80% to 90% of those were seen once. 3% to 3.5% of the sample lies in the top ten.

Sequenced sample: peripheral blood. The TCR sequence derives from a woman aged 55-69 years with active COVID-19.

The CDR3 amino acid sequence is: CASSKTGGLNTEAFF. The DNA sequence is TGTGCCAGCAGCAAGACAGGGGGTTTGAACACTGAAGCTTTCTTT. The V gene is TRBV7-2 and the J gene is TRBJ1-1, and 9 bases in between align with TRBD1. The germline V end is reduced by 5 bases and the J end by 0 bases; junction bases left unmatched: 4. Reading from cysteine to phenylalanine, the CDR3 counts 15 amino acids. The CDR3 DNA has 45 bases and is translated from base 1. CDR1 and CDR2 were assigned from the germline V gene as SGHTA and FQGNSA.